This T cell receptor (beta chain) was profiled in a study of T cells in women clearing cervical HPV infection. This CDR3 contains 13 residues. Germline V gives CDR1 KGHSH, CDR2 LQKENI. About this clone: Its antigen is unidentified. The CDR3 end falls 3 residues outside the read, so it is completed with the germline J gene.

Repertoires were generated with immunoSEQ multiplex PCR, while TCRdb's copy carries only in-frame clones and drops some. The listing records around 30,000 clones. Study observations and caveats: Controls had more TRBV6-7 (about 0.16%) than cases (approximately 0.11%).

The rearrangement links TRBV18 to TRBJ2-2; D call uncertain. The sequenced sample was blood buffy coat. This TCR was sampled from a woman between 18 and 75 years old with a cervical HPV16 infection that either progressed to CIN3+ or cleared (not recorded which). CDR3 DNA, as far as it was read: TGTGCCAGCTCACCACGCAACAATGAAAAG. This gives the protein CASSPRNNEK. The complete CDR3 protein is CASSPRNNEKLFF.